This TCR beta chain was observed in a study of monozygotic twins with inflammatory bowel disease (dated by TCRdb to 2018 to 2020). With regard to the full study: The full study comprised around 28 monozygotic twin pairs: nine German pairs (four IBD-concordant, five IBD-discordant) and 19 IBD-discordant Danish pairs. The search for disease-associated traits relied mainly on comparing, within discordant pairs, IBD patients with their genetically identical healthy co-twins. Each individual had, on average, about 151 000 unique TCRalpha sequences and 181 000 unique TCRbeta sequences available for analysis. Here is what the overall study found, with its caveats: Repertoire similarity did not differ between concordant and discordant twins, which could be due to limited statistical power. The analysis was unable to tell apart different T cell subtypes. No single strong signal or clonotype linked to IBD turned up in the results, so the idea that one exists was not supported. Measured by the inverse Simpson index, TCRbeta repertoire diversity was lower in IBD patients than in their healthy co-twins. IBD patients shared fewer clonotypes with other individuals than healthy twins did, most markedly in patients showing signs of disease activity. Differing immunosuppressive treatments among patients may have added background noise and inter-individual variability to the repertoires.

For this clonotype: Its antigen is still unknown.

An approximately 2.6 ml peripheral blood sample was drawn into PAXgene tubes per donor and stored at -80°C. Without T cell sorting, total RNA was isolated from whole blood using the PAXgene blood miRNA kit on an automated QIAcube. Deep TCRalpha and TCRbeta repertoire profiling with unique molecular barcoding was performed on peripheral blood of monozygotic twin pairs concordant or discordant for inflammatory bowel disease. Smoking habits were recorded for all twin pairs, with individuals classified as current, former or never smokers. The library was generated by 5' RACE. Each TCR library was prepared from around 3,200 ng of total RNA. For each sample, cDNA was synthesized in eight separate reactions using SMARTScribe reverse transcriptase. During cDNA synthesis, template switching introduced unique molecular identifiers that contained a 6-nucleotide sample barcode. Amplification of TCRalpha and TCRbeta cDNA involved two nested PCRs of approximately 16 and 9 cycles, and each PCR was followed by bead purification. Before amplification, cDNA was treated with uracil DNA-glycosylase and purified using the QIAquick PCR purification kit. The second PCR added Illumina TruSeq-compatible adapters along with sample-specific barcodes. TapeStation and Qubit were used to check library quality and concentration, and around 5.2 ng of each library went into the pool. Sequencing of the pooled libraries was done on an Illumina HiSeq2500 single-index Rapid Run using custom sequencing primers and 2 x 100 bp reads. Per the source publication's procedure: PCR and sequencing errors were corrected by UMI-based consensus assembly using MiGEC version 1.2.6. V(D)J alignment, clonotype assembly and CDR3 extraction were performed with MiXCR version 2.1.1. Gene usage, clonotype sharing and MAIT/NKT TCR abundance were normalised by analysing the top 1000, 10 000 and 20 000 clonotypes per sample. After downsampling to 27 000 UMIs, diversity was calculated as the inverse Simpson index using the vegan R package. Paired Mann-Whitney U tests were applied to discordant twin pairs, and Benjamini-Hochberg correction was used for multiple testing. TCRdb reprocessed the reads into one record per CDR3 protein sequence, lacking DNA. Here the V and J calls rest on TCRdb's processing, not on the authors' analysis. This sample's records show about 160,000 distinct CDR3 sequences. The ten largest clones add up to about 7.4% of the sample.

CDR1 and CDR2, looked up from the germline V gene (reference sequence), are SGHNT and YYREEE. From cysteine to phenylalanine, the CDR3 is 14 amino acids long. No DNA was logged. The receptor was derived from a human donor with ulcerative colitis or Crohn's disease, or a healthy co-twin of an affected twin (not recorded which). Sequenced material: blood. This sequence uses TRBV5-4 and TRBJ1-2; TCRdb outputs TRBD1, but without DNA this stays unchecked. CDR3 reads: CASSDTGQGYGYTF.